Each of the 25 T cell receptor beta chains below was sequenced from the same sample in a study of beta chain features in type 1 diabetes. Expressed TCRB transcripts were sequenced because the entire RNA isolate underwent reverse transcription. This table comes from immunoSEQ multiplex PCR, and its TCRdb copy is limited to in-frame clones, with some not included. Among approximately 120,000 clones, roughly 43% were seen once, and the ten largest hold roughly 0.064%. The sample was stem cell memory CD4+ T cells from blood. These receptors were taken from a woman aged 18-29 years in good health.

This clone was recorded once. This sequence joins TRBV27 and TRBJ1-2, with TRBD1 matching 9 bases. The trim removed 6 bases at V and 5 bases at J, leaving 22 bases unmatched. Germline loops: CDR1 MNHEY, CDR2 SMNVEV (reference sequence). The CDR3 is 19 amino acids. CDR3 in amino acids: CASSQRGQGRSGSIYGYTF. DNA of the CDR3: TGTGCCAGCAGCCAACGGGGACAGGGAAGGAGCGGGAGCATTTATGGCTACACCTTC.

This clone occurred once. The CDR3 sequence: CASSQGTGSNQPQHF. The CDR3 nucleotides are TGCGCCAGCAGCCAGGGGACAGGGAGCAATCAGCCCCAGCATTTT. This sequence joins TRBV4-1 and TRBJ1-5; 9 bases line up with TRBD1. The V gene end was trimmed by 3 bases and the J gene end by 1 base; junction bases not matched to a gene: 1. This CDR3 spans 15 amino acids. Germline V lookup: CDR1 MGHRA, CDR2 YSYEKL.

As DNA, the CDR3 is TGCGCCAGCAGCTCGTCCGGGGCAACTAATGAAAAACTGTTTTTT. Its protein is CASSSSGATNEKLFF. The chain is built from TRBV5-1 and TRBJ1-4; D gene ambiguous. The CDR3 covers 15 residues. Germline values: CDR1 SGHRS, CDR2 YFSETQ. Between the trimmed V and J ends, which lost 3 bases and 0 bases, there was a span of 9 bases. The entire variable domain, with the rest obtained from reference TRBV5-1 and TRBJ1-4, is as follows: KAGVTQTPRYLIKTRGQQVTLSCSPISGHRSVSWYQQTPGQGLQFLFEYFSETQRNKGNFPGRFSGRQFSNSRSEMNVSTLELGDSALYLCASSSSGATNEKLFFGSGTQLSVL.

The chain recombines TRBV11-2 with TRBJ2-3; the D gene is possibly TRBD2 (6 bases). Germline loops: CDR1 SGHAT, CDR2 FQNNGV. V lost 0 bases and J 6 bases, leaving 7 bases between the germline ends. The CDR3 covers 13 residues. Here the CDR3 reads CASSLDRGDTQYF. The CDR3 DNA reads as TGTGCCAGCAGCTTAGATCGGGGGGATACGCAGTATTTT.

This chain links TRBV6-6 with TRBJ2-5; D unresolved. Germline lookup yields CDR1 MNHNY and CDR2 SVGAGI (reference sequence). This CDR3 has 11 amino acids. V shed 1 base and J shed 7 bases, with 4 bases lying between them. The CDR3 sequence: CASSYYGTQYF. As DNA, the CDR3 is TGTGCCAGCAGTTACTACGGGACCCAGTACTTC.

This clone came up once. The genes are TRBV4-2 and TRBJ2-1, with D possibly being TRBD2 (6 bases). Germline values: CDR1 LGHNA, CDR2 YNFKEQ. V lost 3 bases to trimming and J lost 0 bases, with 12 bases between them. CDR3 length: 16 residues. CDR3 residues: CASSQIRGLSYNEQFF. The CDR3 nucleotides are TGTGCCAGCAGCCAGATTAGGGGACTCTCCTACAATGAGCAGTTCTTC.

This clone was seen more than once but under ten times. The CDR3 DNA follows: TGTGCCAGCAGCGAACCGGGACAGATGAACACTGAAGCTTTCTTT. Its translation: CASSEPGQMNTEAFF. The chain combines TRBV7-8 with TRBJ1-1; 7 bases map to TRBD1. The V segment lost 5 bases and the J segment 0 bases; nucleotides outside the gene matches: 6. Germline V gene sequence: CDR1 SGHVS, CDR2 FQNEAQ. The CDR3 totals 15 residues.

J is TRBJ2-3 and V is TRBV20-1, with 7 bases lining up with TRBD2. The CDR3 extends over 10 amino acids. CDR1 is DFQATT and CDR2 is SNEGSKA in the germline V gene (reference sequence). CDR3 residues: CLWGGDTQYF. DNA of the CDR3: TGCCTCTGGGGGGGGGATACGCAGTATTTT.

The rearrangement uses TRBV2 and TRBJ2-7; 7 positions agree with TRBD1. The CDR3 runs 15 residues. V shed 3 bases, J shed 3 bases, and the junction held 8 bases outside the gene matches. Germline assignment: CDR1 SNHLY and CDR2 FYNNEI. The CDR3 sequence: CASSDFGRGYYEQYF. The CDR3 DNA reads TGTGCCAGCAGTGACTTTGGCAGGGGGTACTACGAGCAGTACTTC.

The J gene is TRBJ1-1, the V gene TRBV5-6; 7 bases fit TRBD1. With 4 bases clipped from V and 0 bases from J, the junction kept 6 bases outside the gene matches. The CDR3 runs to 15 residues. The germline V gene encodes CDR1 SGHDT and CDR2 YYEEEE. The CDR3 DNA reads as TGTGCCAGCAGCCTGGAGGACAGGATGAACACTGAAGCTTTCTTT. This codes for CASSLEDRMNTEAFF. The full variable domain, with the rest looked up from reference TRBV5-6 and TRBJ1-1, is DAGVTQSPTHLIKTRGQQVTLRCSPKSGHDTVSWYQQALGQGPQFIFQYYEEEERQRGNFPDRFSGHQFPNYSSELNVNALLLGDSALYLCASSLEDRMNTEAFFGQGTRLTVV.

The chain joins TRBV6-1 to TRBJ1-1; no clear D gene. Germline-derived CDR1 and CDR2 are MNHNS and SASEGT. This CDR3 is built from 15 residues. The ends were cut back, 4 bases at V and 1 base at J, with 13 bases in the middle. This CDR3 is CASSGRRRANTEAFF. DNA for the CDR3: TGTGCCAGCAGTGGGAGGCGACGGGCGAACACTGAAGCTTTCTTT.

The table lists this clone with a few counts. The V gene is TRBV28, the J gene TRBJ1-5; 10 positions agree with TRBD1. The CDR3 length is 15 residues. The germline CDR1 and CDR2 sequences are MDHEN and SYDVKM. Trimming cost V 4 bases and J 4 bases; bases outside gene matches: 4. The CDR3 DNA reads as TGTGCCAGCAGTTCATCGGGACAGGGGAATCAGCCCCAGCATTTT. It is translated as CASSSSGQGNQPQHF.

The V and J genes are TRBV4-2 and TRBJ1-1; no clear D gene. Germline V gives CDR1 LGHNA, CDR2 YNFKEQ. The CDR3 is made up of 15 amino acids. Trimming shortened V by 0 bases and J by 1 base, and 9 bases separated the two germline ends. The CDR3: CASSQEDGGNTEAFF. The DNA for the CDR3 is TGTGCCAGCAGCCAAGAAGATGGCGGGAACACTGAAGCTTTCTTT.

In this sample, this clone turned up a few times. The CDR3 is CASSSTSGEAGELFF. CDR3 DNA sequence: TGCGCCAGCAGCTCTACTAGCGGGGAAGCCGGGGAGCTGTTTTTT. V is TRBV10-2 and J is TRBJ2-2, with 10 bases matching TRBD2. Unmatched junction bases numbered 7, after V lost 6 bases and J lost 6 bases. The CDR3 covers 15 residues. In germline, CDR1 is WSHSY, CDR2 SAAADI.

The V and J genes are TRBV6-5 and TRBJ2-5; D is possibly TRBD1 (6 bases). V was shortened by 6 bases and J by 5 bases, with 13 bases between the two germline ends. CDR1 MNHEY and CDR2 SVGAGI come from the germline V gene. The CDR3 totals 13 residues. CDR3 coding DNA: TGTGCCAGCAGAACAGGGAACTCGGAGACCCAGTACTTC. It specifies CASRTGNSETQYF.

This clone was seen a few times. The chain uses TRBV18 and TRBJ1-4; D is unresolved. The CDR3 has 11 amino acids. The V gene lost 6 bases and the J gene lost 8 bases, with 7 bases spanning the gap. Germline V lookup: CDR1 KGHSH, CDR2 LQKENI. CDR3 DNA sequence: TGTGCCAGCTCTCGCCAGGAAAAACTGTTTTTT. It encodes CASSRQEKLFF.

The chain carries TRBV6-5 and TRBJ1-1; D gene uncertain. CDR1 is MNHEY, CDR2 SVGAGI, per germline. The CDR3 has 13 residues. The V end was cut by 4 bases, the J end by 6 bases, with 12 bases between. CDR3 sequence: CASSLPGSPEAFF. The CDR3 DNA follows: TGTGCCAGCAGTTTGCCAGGCAGCCCTGAAGCTTTCTTT.

The chain links TRBV29-1 to TRBJ2-4; TRBD1 is a possible D gene (5 bases). The CDR3 sequence is 15 residues long. Trimming removed 4 bases from V and 0 bases from J, with 13 bases in between. Germline V gene lookup returns CDR1 SQVTM and CDR2 ANQGSEA. The DNA for the CDR3 is TGCAGCGTTGTTACCGGACAACTAGCCAAAAACATTCAGTACTTC. Residues: CSVVTGQLAKNIQYF.

The rearrangement uses TRBV28 and TRBJ2-1, with TRBD2 as a possible D gene (6 bases). The germline CDR1 and CDR2 sequences are MDHEN and SYDVKM. Trimming removed 5 bases from V and 6 bases from J, with 14 bases in between. This CDR3 region has 14 residues. The CDR3 loop is CASSPPMTSNEQFF. CDR3 coding DNA: TGTGCCAGCAGTCCTCCTATGACTAGCAATGAGCAGTTCTTC.

This clone was seen more than once but under ten times. V gene TRBV18 combines with J gene TRBJ2-1; the match to TRBD1 covers 9 bases. CDR3 length: 13 residues. Trimming took 4 bases from V and 5 from J; bases not matched to a gene: 0. The germline V gene has CDR1 KGHSH and CDR2 LQKENI. DNA of the CDR3: TGTGCCAGCTCACGGGACAGGGACAATGAGCAGTTCTTC. As protein: CASSRDRDNEQFF.

There are a few counts of this clone. This sequence joins TRBV30 and TRBJ2-3; D gene ambiguous. V lost 5 bases, J lost 3 bases, and 9 bases lay in between. CDR1 is GTSNPN and CDR2 is SVGIG in the germline V gene (reference sequence). CDR3 length: 12 amino acids. This CDR3 reads CAWRFGTDTQYF. The DNA for the CDR3 is TGTGCCTGGCGGTTCGGTACAGATACGCAGTATTTT.

A remark on this clone: The junction and the germline gene differ at one end; a read error may be behind it. The chain combines TRBV19 with TRBJ2-7; 8 bases fit TRBD1. The CDR3 length is 16 residues. CDR1 is LNHDA, CDR2 SQIVND, per germline (reference sequence). CDR3 sequence: CASSIVRQGSSHEQYF. The DNA for the CDR3 is TGTGCCAGTAGTATAGTTAGACAGGGGTCCTCCCACGAGCAGTACTTC.

The sample holds a few counts of this clone. The V gene is TRBV27, the J gene TRBJ2-6; 8 bases match TRBD1. This CDR3 region has 18 residues. Germline V lookup: CDR1 MNHEY, CDR2 SMNVEV (reference sequence). V lost 2 bases, J lost 5 bases, and 11 bases stayed unmatched. The CDR3 loop is CASSLRAEQGARANVLTF. In DNA, the CDR3 is TGTGCCAGCAGTTTACGGGCGGAGCAGGGGGCTCGGGCCAACGTCCTGACTTTC. Full variable domain (remainder filled in from reference TRBV27 and TRBJ2-6): EAQVTQNPRYLITVTGKKLTVTCSQNMNHEYMSWYRQDPGLGLRQIYYSMNVEVTDKGDVPEGYKVSRKEKRNFPLILESPSPNQTSLYFCASSLRAEQGARANVLTFGAGSRLTVL.

This chain uses TRBV6-1 with TRBJ1-5; D call uncertain. Germline V gives CDR1 MNHNS, CDR2 SASEGT. The germline V and J ends were trimmed by 4 bases and 5 bases, with 6 bases remaining between them. The CDR3 runs 12 residues. CDR3 amino acids: CASSVSDQPQHF. For the CDR3, the DNA is TGTGCCAGCAGTGTGTCGGATCAGCCCCAGCATTTT.

There are a few counts of this clone. CDR3 coding DNA: TGTGCCAGCTCATCAGGTAGGTACCTAGCTAGTGAGGGCGAGCAGTACTTC. Protein: CASSSGRYLASEGEQYF. The J gene is TRBJ2-7, the V gene TRBV18; weak D call: TRBD2 (5 bases). CDR3 length: 17 amino acids. Per the germline V gene, CDR1 is KGHSH and CDR2 is LQKENI. With 5 bases removed from V and 6 bases from J, the gap between germline ends came to 26 bases. The whole variable domain, remainder taken from reference TRBV18 and TRBJ2-7, is NAGVMQNPRHLVRRRGQEARLRCSPMKGHSHVYWYRQLPEEGLKFMVYLQKENIIDESGMPKERFSAEFPKEGPSILRIQQVVRGDSAAYFCASSSGRYLASEGEQYFGPGTRLTVT.